The source of this TCR beta chain is a study of T cell responses to AZD1222 COVID-19 vaccine. In regard to this clone: Antigen unknown.

Study outcomes and limitations: Baseline seropositivity characterized only a handful of AZD1222 recipients. The span of vaccine-associated CD4 TCRs extended across spike, with dominance at 160-218 and 743-854. Donors were largely white British and mainly female; clonal diversity was possibly underestimated. Repertoire sampling happened only post peak T cell response.

TCRdb's table, derived via immunoSEQ multiplex PCR, lists solely in-frame clones and lacks some. The sample records about 150,000 clones, roughly 92% being singletons. CDR3 length equals 14 residues. The V end was cut by 5 bases, the J end by 5 bases, with 13 bases between. CDR1 MNHEY and CDR2 SVGAGI come from the germline V gene. This receptor was identified in an adult in good health. The sequencing used peripheral blood, collected on day 0 of AZD1222 vaccination. The V gene is TRBV6-5, the J gene TRBJ2-1; unclear D gene. The CDR3 region is CASSPRHVNNEQFF. The CDR3 coding sequence is TGTGCCAGCAGTCCCCGGCACGTCAACAATGAGCAGTTCTTC.